This TCR beta chain emerged from a study of STAT5B mutations in CD4+ large granular lymphocyte leukemia (dated by TCRdb to between 2021 and 2023). Background on the whole study: Among the healthy controls, the CDR3 'QG' motif was associated with a particular HLA allele. The study compared the TCRbeta repertoires of patients with CD4+ T-cell large granular lymphocyte leukemia against the TCRbeta repertoires of healthy blood donors. Flow cytometry performed on FACSCanto II or FACSVerse showed that the purified fractions had more than 95% purity among lymphocytes.

Buffy coats from 35 to 40 blood donors, supplied by the Finnish Red Cross blood service, were used as healthy controls. All TCR-sequenced material derived from peripheral blood: patient blood samples and healthy donor buffy coats. Peripheral blood mononuclear cells were isolated by Ficoll-Hypaque gradient centrifugation. CD4+ cells were magnetically purified from the buffy coats of healthy controls. The Gentra Puregene Cell and Tissue kit was used to extract genomic DNA, and a Qubit 2.0 fluorometer was used to measure the amount of genomic DNA. TCRbeta rearrangements were sequenced from genomic DNA using the immunoSEQ assay at survey resolution. As for the authors' bioinformatics: In the TCR sequencing data, the lowest productive clonotype frequency that could be detected was 2.59 x 10-5. Only productive TCRbeta rearrangements, meaning sequences that were complete and in-frame, were kept for the analyses. Simpson clonality, calculated in the immunoSEQ Analyzer version 3.0, was used as the measure of sample clonality. Based on frequency, clones were grouped as very rare, small, medium, large (1-20%) or hyperexpanded (>20%). OLGA 1.2.3 estimated generation probabilities, VDJtools produced V-gene circos plots, VDJdb was queried for specificities, and GLIPH identified CDR3 motifs. Not all clones reach the TCRdb copy of this immuneACCESS table, which keeps in-frame sequences only. Checked studies attribute under half of the gap to unresolved V genes and leave the rest unexplained. The V and J calls and clone size come from that table; D and trimming were worked out from the DNA. The sample table records 35,000 to 40,000 clones; around 80% of these occur just once. The ten most abundant clones make up approximately 0.53% of the sample.

General findings and caveats noted by the study authors: TRBV06-family usage was enriched among the top patient clones (8/27) compared with healthy controls (2/35). Compared with healthy CD4+ repertoires, CD4-sorted patient repertoires appeared more clonal, and this difference remained even after the putative leukemic clones were removed. The data were not HLA-matched, and the relatively small sample size could explain the higher clonality seen in CD4+ compared with CD8+ T-LGLL. Main leukemic clonotypes were private to each patient, although 20% to 25% of the main leukemic clonotypes were found at low frequency in the non-leukemic repertoires of other patients.

The CDR3 measures 14 amino acids from cysteine to phenylalanine. Only the CDR3 part of the read is kept: 42 bases, read in frame from the first base. V drops 6 bases and J drops 2 bases, leaving 14 bases in between. In the germline V gene, CDR1 corresponds to SGDLS and CDR2 to YYNGEE. This clone was picked up a small number of times. There is no known antigen for this receptor. No per-base quality is available; no much larger clone lies one base away. The V gene is TRBV9 and the J gene is TRBJ1-2, with the D gene uncertain. Sequenced material: CD4+ T cells from blood buffy coats. The clonotype originates from a human donor in good health. CDR3 protein: CASTFDTYNYGYTF. The nucleotides read TGTGCCAGCACATTTGACACTTACAACTATGGCTACACCTTC.